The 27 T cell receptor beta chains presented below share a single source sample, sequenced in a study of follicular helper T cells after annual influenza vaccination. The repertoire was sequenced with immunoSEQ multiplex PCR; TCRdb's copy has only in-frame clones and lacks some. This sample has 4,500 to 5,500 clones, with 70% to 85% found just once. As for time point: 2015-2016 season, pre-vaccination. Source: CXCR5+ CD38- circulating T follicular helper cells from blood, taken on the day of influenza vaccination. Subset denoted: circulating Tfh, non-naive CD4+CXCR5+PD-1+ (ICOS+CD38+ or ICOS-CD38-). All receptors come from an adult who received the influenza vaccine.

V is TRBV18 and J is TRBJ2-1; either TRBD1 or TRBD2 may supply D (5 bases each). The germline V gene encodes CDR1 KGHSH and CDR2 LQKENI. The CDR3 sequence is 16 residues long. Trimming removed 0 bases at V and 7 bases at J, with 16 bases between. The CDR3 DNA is TGTGCCAGCTCACCACCTGGCTCAACGGGACGGAATGAGCAGTTCTTC. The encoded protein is CASSPPGSTGRNEQFF.

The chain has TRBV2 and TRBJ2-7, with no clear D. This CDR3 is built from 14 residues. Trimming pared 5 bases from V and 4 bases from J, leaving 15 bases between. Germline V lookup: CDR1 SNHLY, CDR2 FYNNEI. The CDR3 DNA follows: TGTGCCAGCAGTCAAGGACCCCCACCTTACGAGCAGTACTTC. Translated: CASSQGPPPYEQYF.

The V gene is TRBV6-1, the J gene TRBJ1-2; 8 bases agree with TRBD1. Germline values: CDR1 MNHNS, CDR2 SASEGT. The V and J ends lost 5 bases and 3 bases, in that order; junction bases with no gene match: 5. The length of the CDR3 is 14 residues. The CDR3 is CASSKTGVDYGYTF. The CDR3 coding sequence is TGTGCCAGCAGTAAGACAGGGGTTGACTATGGCTACACCTTC.

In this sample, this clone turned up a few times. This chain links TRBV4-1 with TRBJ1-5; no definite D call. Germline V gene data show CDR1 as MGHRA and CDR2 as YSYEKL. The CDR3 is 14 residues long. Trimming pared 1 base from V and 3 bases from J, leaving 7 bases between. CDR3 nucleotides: TGCGCCAGCAGCCAAGGGTGGGACAATCAGCCCCAGCATTTT. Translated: CASSQGWDNQPQHF.

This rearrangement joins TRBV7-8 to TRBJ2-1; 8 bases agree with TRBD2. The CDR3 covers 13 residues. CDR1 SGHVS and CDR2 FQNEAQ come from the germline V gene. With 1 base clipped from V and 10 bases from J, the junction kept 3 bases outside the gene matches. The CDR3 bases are TGTGCCAGCAGCTTAGGTTTAGCGGGGGAGCAGTTCTTC. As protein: CASSLGLAGEQFF. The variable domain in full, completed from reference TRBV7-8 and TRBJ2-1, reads GAGVSQSPRYKVAKRGQDVALRCDPISGHVSLFWYQQALGQGPEFLTYFQNEAQLDKSGLPSDRFFAERPEGSVSTLKIQRTQQEDSAVYLCASSLGLAGEQFFGPGTRLTVL.

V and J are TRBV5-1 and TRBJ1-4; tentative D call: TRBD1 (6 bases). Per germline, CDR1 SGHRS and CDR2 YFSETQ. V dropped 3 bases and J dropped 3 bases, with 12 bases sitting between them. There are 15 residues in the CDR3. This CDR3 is CASSSGQIANEKLFF. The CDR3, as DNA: TGCGCCAGCAGCTCTGGACAGATAGCTAATGAAAAACTGTTTTTT.

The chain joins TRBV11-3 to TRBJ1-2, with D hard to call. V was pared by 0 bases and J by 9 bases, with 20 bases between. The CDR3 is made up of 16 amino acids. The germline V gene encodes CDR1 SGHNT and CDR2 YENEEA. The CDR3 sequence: CASSLDIAAVLWSYTF. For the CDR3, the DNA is TGTGCCAGCAGCTTAGATATCGCGGCGGTCCTATGGAGCTACACCTTC. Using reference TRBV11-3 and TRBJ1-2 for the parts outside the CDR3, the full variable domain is EAGVVQSPRYKIIEKKQPVAFWCNPISGHNTLYWYLQNLGQGPELLIRYENEEAVDDSQLPKDRFSAERLKGVDSTLKIQPAELGDSAVYLCASSLDIAAVLWSYTFGSGTRLTVV.

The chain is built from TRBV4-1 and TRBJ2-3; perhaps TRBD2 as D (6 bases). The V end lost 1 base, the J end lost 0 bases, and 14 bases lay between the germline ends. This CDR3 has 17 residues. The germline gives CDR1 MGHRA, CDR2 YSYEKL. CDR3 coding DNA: TGCGCCAGCAGCCAAGCCCCGCGGGGCTCAAGCACAGATACGCAGTATTTT. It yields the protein CASSQAPRGSSTDTQYF.

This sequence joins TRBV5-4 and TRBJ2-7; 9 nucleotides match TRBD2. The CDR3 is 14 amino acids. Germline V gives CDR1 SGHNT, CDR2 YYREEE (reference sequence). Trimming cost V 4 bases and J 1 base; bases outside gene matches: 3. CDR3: CASSQTSGSYEQYF. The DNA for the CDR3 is TGTGCCAGCAGCCAGACTAGCGGATCCTACGAGCAGTACTTC. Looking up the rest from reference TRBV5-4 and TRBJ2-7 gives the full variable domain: ETGVTQSPTHLIKTRGQQVTLRCSSQSGHNTVSWYQQALGQGPQFIFQYYREEENGRGNFPPRFSGLQFPNYSSELNVNALELDDSALYLCASSQTSGSYEQYFGPGTRLTVT.

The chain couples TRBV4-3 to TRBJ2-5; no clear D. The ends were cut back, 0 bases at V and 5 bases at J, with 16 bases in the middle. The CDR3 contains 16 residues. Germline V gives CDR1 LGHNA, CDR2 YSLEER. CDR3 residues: CASSQDARARRETQYF. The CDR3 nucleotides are TGCGCCAGCAGCCAAGATGCCCGGGCCAGGCGGGAGACCCAGTACTTC.

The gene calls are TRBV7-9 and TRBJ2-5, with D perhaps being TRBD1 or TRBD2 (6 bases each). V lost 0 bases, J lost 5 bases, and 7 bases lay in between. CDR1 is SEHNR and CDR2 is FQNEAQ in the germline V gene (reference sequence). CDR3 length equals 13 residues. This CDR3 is CASSLAGGETQYF. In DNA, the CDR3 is TGTGCCAGCAGCTTAGCGGGGGGCGAGACCCAGTACTTC.

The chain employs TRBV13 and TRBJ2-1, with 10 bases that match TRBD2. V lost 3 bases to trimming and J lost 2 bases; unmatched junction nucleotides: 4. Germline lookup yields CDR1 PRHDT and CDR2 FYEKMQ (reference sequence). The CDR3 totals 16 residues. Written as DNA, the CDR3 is TGTGCCAGCAGCTTCAAAAGCGGGGGGGCCTACAATGAGCAGTTCTTC. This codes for CASSFKSGGAYNEQFF.

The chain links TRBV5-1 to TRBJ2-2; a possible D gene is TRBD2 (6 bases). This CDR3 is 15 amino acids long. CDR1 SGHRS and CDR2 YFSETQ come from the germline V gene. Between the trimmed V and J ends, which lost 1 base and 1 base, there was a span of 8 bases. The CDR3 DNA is TGCGCCAGCAGCTTGTCGCGGGGGAACACCGGGGAGCTGTTTTTT. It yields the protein CASSLSRGNTGELFF.

In DNA, the CDR3 is TGTGCCAGCAGCGTAGCTACGGGGTACGAGCAGTACTTC. It yields the protein CASSVATGYEQYF. The gene calls are TRBV9 and TRBJ2-7, with a possible D match to TRBD2 (5 bases). Trimming took 0 bases from V and 4 from J, leaving 8 bases between them. Per germline, CDR1 SGDLS and CDR2 YYNGEE. CDR3 length equals 13 residues.

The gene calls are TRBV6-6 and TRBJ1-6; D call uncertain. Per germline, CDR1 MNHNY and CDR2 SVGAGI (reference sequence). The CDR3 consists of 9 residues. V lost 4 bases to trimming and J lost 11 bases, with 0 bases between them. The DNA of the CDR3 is TGTGCCAGCAGTTCACCCCTCCACTTT. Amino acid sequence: CASSSPLHF.

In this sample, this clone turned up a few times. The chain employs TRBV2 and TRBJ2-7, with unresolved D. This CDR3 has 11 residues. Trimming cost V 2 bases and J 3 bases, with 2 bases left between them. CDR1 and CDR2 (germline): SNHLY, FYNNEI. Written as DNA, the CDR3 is TGTGCCAGCAGTGAACTCTACGAGCAGTACTTC. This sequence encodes CASSELYEQYF.

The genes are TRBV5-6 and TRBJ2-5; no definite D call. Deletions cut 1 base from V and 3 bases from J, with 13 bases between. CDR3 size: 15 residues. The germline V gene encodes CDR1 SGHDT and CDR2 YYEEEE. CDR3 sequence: CASSLRQAAKETQYF. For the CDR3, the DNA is TGTGCCAGCAGCTTGCGGCAGGCCGCCAAAGAGACCCAGTACTTC.

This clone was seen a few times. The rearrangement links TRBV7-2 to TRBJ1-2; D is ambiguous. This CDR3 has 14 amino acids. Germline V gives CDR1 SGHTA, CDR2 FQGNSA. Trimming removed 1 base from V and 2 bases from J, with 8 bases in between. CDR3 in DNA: TGTGCCAGCAGCTTAGGTCAGGAGAACTATGGCTACACCTTC. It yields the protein CASSLGQENYGYTF.

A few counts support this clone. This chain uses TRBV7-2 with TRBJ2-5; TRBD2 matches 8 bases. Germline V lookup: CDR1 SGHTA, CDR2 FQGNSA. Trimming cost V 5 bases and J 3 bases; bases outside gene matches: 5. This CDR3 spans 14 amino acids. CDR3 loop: CASSRGGGKETQYF. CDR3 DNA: TGTGCCAGCAGCCGGGGCGGGGGGAAAGAGACCCAGTACTTC.

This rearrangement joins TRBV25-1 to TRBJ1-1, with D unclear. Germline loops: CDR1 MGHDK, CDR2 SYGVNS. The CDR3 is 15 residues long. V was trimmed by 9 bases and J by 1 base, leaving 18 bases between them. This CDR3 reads CARLEFWTENTEAFF. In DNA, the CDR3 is TGTGCCAGGCTAGAATTTTGGACGGAGAACACTGAAGCTTTCTTT. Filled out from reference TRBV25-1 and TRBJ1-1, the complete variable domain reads EADIYQTPRYLVIGTGKKITLECSQTMGHDKMYWYQQDPGMELHLIHYSYGVNSTEKGDLSSESTVSRIRTEHFPLTLESARPSHTSQYLCARLEFWTENTEAFFGQGTRLTVV.

CDR3 coding DNA: TGTGCCAGCAGCGAGCGCCCTGTGGGCCGCCGTTCCGGCGGGGAGCTGTTTTTT. It translates to CASSERPVGRRSGGELFF. The chain uses TRBV7-9 and TRBJ2-2; D gene ambiguous. The CDR3 spans 18 residues. Germline V gene lookup returns CDR1 SEHNR and CDR2 FQNEAQ (reference sequence). V lost 5 bases and J 7 bases, leaving 26 bases between the germline ends.

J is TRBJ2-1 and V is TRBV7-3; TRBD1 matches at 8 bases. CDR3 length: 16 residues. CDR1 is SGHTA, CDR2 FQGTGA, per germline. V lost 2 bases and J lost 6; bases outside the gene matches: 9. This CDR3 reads CASSLGQGAQGNEQFF. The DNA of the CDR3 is TGTGCCAGCAGCTTAGGGCAGGGGGCCCAGGGCAATGAGCAGTTCTTC.

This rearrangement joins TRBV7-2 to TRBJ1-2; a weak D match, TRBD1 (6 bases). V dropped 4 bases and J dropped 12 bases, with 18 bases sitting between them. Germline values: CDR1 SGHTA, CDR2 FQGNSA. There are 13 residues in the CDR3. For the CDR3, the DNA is TGTGCCAGCAGCTCTCGCCAGGGGCAGCCCCACACCTTC. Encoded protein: CASSSRQGQPHTF. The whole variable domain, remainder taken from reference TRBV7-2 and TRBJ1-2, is GAGVSQSPSNKVTEKGKDVELRCDPISGHTALYWYRQSLGQGLEFLIYFQGNSAPDKSGLPSDRFSAERTGGSVSTLTIQRTQQEDSAVYLCASSSRQGQPHTFGSGTRLTVV.

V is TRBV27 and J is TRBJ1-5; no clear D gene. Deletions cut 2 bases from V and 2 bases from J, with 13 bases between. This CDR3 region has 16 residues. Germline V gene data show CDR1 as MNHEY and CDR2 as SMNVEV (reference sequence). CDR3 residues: CASSLVVPEGNQPQHF. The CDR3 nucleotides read TGTGCCAGCAGTTTAGTGGTCCCGGAAGGCAATCAGCCCCAGCATTTT.

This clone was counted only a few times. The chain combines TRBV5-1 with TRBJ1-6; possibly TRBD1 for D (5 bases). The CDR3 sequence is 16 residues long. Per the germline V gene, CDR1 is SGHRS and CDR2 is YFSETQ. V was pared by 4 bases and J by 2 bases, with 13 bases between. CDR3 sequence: CASSRGQETYNSPLHF. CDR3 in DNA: TGCGCCAGCAGCAGGGGTCAGGAGACCTATAATTCACCCCTCCACTTT.

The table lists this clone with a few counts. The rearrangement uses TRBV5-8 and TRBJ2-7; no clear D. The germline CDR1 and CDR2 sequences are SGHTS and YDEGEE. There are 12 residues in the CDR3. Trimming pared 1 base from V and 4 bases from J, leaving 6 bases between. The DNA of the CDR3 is TGTGCCAGCAGCTTGAAGTGGTACGAGCAGTACTTC. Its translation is CASSLKWYEQYF.

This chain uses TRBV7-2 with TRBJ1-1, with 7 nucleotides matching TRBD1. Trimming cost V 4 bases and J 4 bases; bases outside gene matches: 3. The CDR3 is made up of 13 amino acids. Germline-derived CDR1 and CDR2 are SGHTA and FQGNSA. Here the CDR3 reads CASSSQGRTEAFF. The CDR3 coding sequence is TGTGCCAGCAGCTCACAGGGGCGCACTGAAGCTTTCTTT.